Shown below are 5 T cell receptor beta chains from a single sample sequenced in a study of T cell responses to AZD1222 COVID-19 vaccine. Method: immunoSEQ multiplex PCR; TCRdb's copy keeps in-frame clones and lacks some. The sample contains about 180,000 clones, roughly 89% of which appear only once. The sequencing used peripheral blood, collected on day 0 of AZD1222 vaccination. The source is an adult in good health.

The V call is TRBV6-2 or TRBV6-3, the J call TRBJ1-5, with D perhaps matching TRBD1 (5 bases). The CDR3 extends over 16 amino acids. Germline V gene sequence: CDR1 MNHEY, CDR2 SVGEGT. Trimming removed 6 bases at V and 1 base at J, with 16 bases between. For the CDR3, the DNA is TGTGCCAGCAGCCCTCAGCCGGGGGACAGCAATCAGCCCCAGCATTTT. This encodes CASSPQPGDSNQPQHF.

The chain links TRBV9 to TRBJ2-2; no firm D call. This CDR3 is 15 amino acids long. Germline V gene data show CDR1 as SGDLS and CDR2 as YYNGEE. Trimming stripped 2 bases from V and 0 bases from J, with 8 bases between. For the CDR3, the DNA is TGTGCCAGCAGCGTCGGCCTTTCGAACACCGGGGAGCTGTTTTTT. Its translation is CASSVGLSNTGELFF.

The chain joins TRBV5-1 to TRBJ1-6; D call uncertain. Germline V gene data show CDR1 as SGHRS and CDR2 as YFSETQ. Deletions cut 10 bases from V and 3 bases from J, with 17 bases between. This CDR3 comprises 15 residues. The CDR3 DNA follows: TGCGCCCCGTTAGCCCGAAGTTACTATAATTCACCCCTCCACTTT. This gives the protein CAPLARSYYNSPLHF.

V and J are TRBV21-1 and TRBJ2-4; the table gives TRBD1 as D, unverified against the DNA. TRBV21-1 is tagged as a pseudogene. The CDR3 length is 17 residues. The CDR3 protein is CASSGTGETQPKNIQYF. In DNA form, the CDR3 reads TGTGCCAGCAGCGGGACAGGGGAAACCCAGCCCAAAAACATTCAGTACTTC.

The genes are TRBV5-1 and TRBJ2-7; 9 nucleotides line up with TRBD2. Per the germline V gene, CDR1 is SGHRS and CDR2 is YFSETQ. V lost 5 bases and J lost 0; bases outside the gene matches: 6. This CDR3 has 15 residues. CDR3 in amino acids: CASRILAGSSYEQYF. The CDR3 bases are TGCGCCAGCAGGATTCTAGCGGGAAGCTCCTACGAGCAGTACTTC.